The 20 T cell receptor beta chains reported below all come from one sample, sequenced in a study of patients and donors after allogeneic stem cell transplantation. One entry per CDR3 protein, called by TCRdb with MiXCR from the RT-PCR reads. The table has roughly 250,000 distinct CDR3 sequences, 13% to 15% seen once. The specimen was blood, either unsorted or a sorted T cell fraction (not recorded which). Receptor source: a human donor who was either an allogeneic HSCT recipient or a stem cell or donor lymphocyte infusion donor (not recorded which). It is not recorded whose cells these are; they may come from a transplant donor.

This clonotype showed up just a few times. The V and J genes are TRBV7-2 and TRBJ2-1; 12 nucleotides line up with TRBD2. V was clipped by 11 bases and J by 4 bases; unmatched bases: 3. CDR1 and CDR2 (germline): SGHTA, FQGNSA. The CDR3 covers 13 residues. CDR3 DNA sequence: TGTGCCGGCGGACTAGCGGGGTACAATGAGCAGTTCTTC. This gives the protein CAGGLAGYNEQFF.

This clonotype showed up just a few times. The rearrangement joins TRBV15 to TRBJ2-1, with D unclear. V lost 0 bases, J lost 7 bases, and 7 bases lay in between. The CDR3 covers 13 residues. The V gene's germline CDR1 is LNHNV and CDR2 YYDKDF (reference sequence). The CDR3 region is CATSRDPGNEQFF. DNA of the CDR3: TGTGCCACCAGCAGAGATCCCGGGAATGAGCAGTTCTTC.

The V gene is TRBV6-1, the J gene TRBJ2-7; 11 bases are a match to TRBD1. V lost 6 bases and J lost 5; bases outside the gene matches: 9. The CDR3 has 15 residues. Germline CDR1 MNHNS, CDR2 SASEGT. The CDR3 is CASSLGQGAVDEQYF. The CDR3 DNA reads as TGTGCCAGCAGCCTCGGACAGGGGGCCGTAGACGAGCAGTACTTC.

The chain is built from TRBV5-1 and TRBJ1-1, with 7 bases identical to TRBD1. Germline CDR1 reads SGHRS; CDR2 reads YFSETQ. The CDR3 spans 15 residues. The V gene end was trimmed by 0 bases and the J gene end by 4 bases; junction bases not matched to a gene: 6. The CDR3 DNA is TGCGCCAGCAGCTTGGGGGCAGGGGGAACCACTGAAGCTTTCTTT. Protein: CASSLGAGGTTEAFF.

This clonotype was detected many times. This rearrangement joins TRBV12-3 or TRBV12-4 to TRBJ1-1; no clear D gene. V was pared by 6 bases and J by 5 bases, with 16 bases between. This CDR3 is 14 amino acids long. The CDR3 is CASRLDTFSTEAFF. DNA for the CDR3: TGTGCCAGCAGACTTGACACCTTCAGTACTGAAGCTTTCTTT.

Ten or more counts support this clonotype. The CDR3 DNA is TGTGCCAGCAGCCAAGAACGATCGGCCAACTATGGCTACACCTTC. This codes for CASSQERSANYGYTF. The chain combines TRBV4-2 with TRBJ1-2; D gene uncertain. Germline V lookup: CDR1 LGHNA, CDR2 YNFKEQ. The CDR3 covers 15 residues. The V and J ends lost 0 bases and 2 bases respectively, with 10 bases between them.

This clonotype was picked up a small number of times. The chain couples TRBV2 to TRBJ1-5; D unclear. V was trimmed by 8 bases and J by 0 bases, leaving 14 bases between them. CDR3 length equals 15 residues. The germline V gene encodes CDR1 SNHLY and CDR2 FYNNEI. Here the CDR3 DNA reads TGTGCCAGCGCGGACGGCCTCTATAGCAATCAGCCCCAGCATTTT. It specifies CASADGLYSNQPQHF.

This clonotype was observed many times. The CDR3 protein is CASSFVGYEQYF. CDR3 nucleotides: TGTGCCAGCAGTTTTGTGGGATACGAGCAGTACTTC. The chain has TRBV12-3 or TRBV12-4 and TRBJ2-7; D is unresolved. The CDR3 sequence is 12 residues long. With 3 bases removed from V and 4 bases from J, the gap between germline ends came to 7 bases.

This clonotype has only a few counts. V gene TRBV9 combines with J gene TRBJ1-4; D gene ambiguous. From germline, CDR1 is SGDLS and CDR2 YYNGEE. The CDR3 loop spans 14 amino acids. With 4 bases removed from V and 3 bases from J, the gap between germline ends came to 10 bases. CDR3 coding DNA: TGTGCCAGCAGCCAAGGGCTGCCTAATGAAAAACTGTTTTTT. Translating gives CASSQGLPNEKLFF.

This clonotype was seen only a few times. This chain links TRBV7-2 with TRBJ2-7, with a tentative D call TRBD1 (6 bases). The length of the CDR3 is 15 residues. Trimming cost V 5 bases and J 4 bases, with 18 bases left between them. Germline CDR1 is SGHTA and CDR2 is FQGNSA. The CDR3 coding sequence is TGTGCCAGCAGCGAATCGAGACAGGTTACTTACGAGCAGTACTTC. It translates to CASSESRQVTYEQYF.

This clonotype has only a few counts. The V call is TRBV7-9, the J call TRBJ1-5; possibly TRBD1 for D (5 bases). CDR3 length: 16 amino acids. V dropped 5 bases and J dropped 6 bases, with 20 bases sitting between them. Germline values: CDR1 SEHNR, CDR2 FQNEAQ (reference sequence). The DNA for the CDR3 is TGTGCCAGCAGCCGTTCAGACGGACAATCCGGTCAGCCCCAGCATTTT. This encodes CASSRSDGQSGQPQHF.

This clonotype was seen more than once but under ten times. The chain is built from TRBV12-5 and TRBJ2-7; 8 positions match TRBD1. The CDR3 is made up of 14 amino acids. V shed 6 bases and J 2 bases; nucleotides not matched to a gene: 6. Per the germline V gene, CDR1 is LGHNT and CDR2 is FRNRAP. The CDR3 sequence: CASGLGQGPYEQYF. CDR3 coding DNA: TGTGCTAGTGGACTCGGACAGGGTCCCTACGAGCAGTACTTC.

The genes are TRBV20-1 and TRBJ1-3; TRBD1 aligns across 7 bases. CDR3 length: 14 residues. Germline loops: CDR1 DFQATT, CDR2 SNEGSKA (reference sequence). J gave up 2 bases and V 3 bases, and 4 bases lay outside the gene matches. The CDR3 DNA sequence: TGCAGTGCTAGTCCCAGGGGGGCTGGAAACACCATATATTTT. It codes for CSASPRGAGNTIYF.

The J gene is TRBJ1-2, the V gene TRBV9, with D possibly matching TRBD1 (6 bases). Germline assignment: CDR1 SGDLS and CDR2 YYNGEE. V gave up 0 bases and J gave up 8 bases, with 14 bases separating them. The CDR3 is 14 amino acids. The CDR3 coding sequence is TGTGCCAGCAGCGTAGAGGACAGCGGGGAGGGCTACACCTTC. The encoded protein is CASSVEDSGEGYTF.

In its sample, this clonotype was seen a few times. This chain links TRBV12-3 or TRBV12-4 with TRBJ2-3; D is undetermined. The V end was cut by 5 bases, the J end by 4 bases, with 7 bases between. The CDR3 is 12 residues long. The CDR3 here is CASSPLPDTQYF. The CDR3 nucleotides read TGTGCCAGCAGTCCCCTACCAGATACGCAGTATTTT.

The V call is TRBV4-2, the J call TRBJ2-2; 8 bases map to TRBD1. The length of the CDR3 is 18 residues. Losses at the gene ends were 0 bases for V and 3 bases for J; bases not matched to a gene: 9. Germline CDR1 is LGHNA and CDR2 is YNFKEQ. CDR3 in amino acids: CASSQDLVTGADTGELFF. The CDR3 nucleotides are TGTGCCAGCAGCCAAGATCTGGTGACAGGGGCGGACACCGGGGAGCTGTTTTTT.

In its sample, this clonotype was seen a few times. The chain combines TRBV11-1 with TRBJ2-6, with a weak D call TRBD1 (7 bases). The CDR3 spans 19 residues. V lost 0 bases and J lost 12, with 27 bases in between. Germline V lookup: CDR1 SGHAT, CDR2 FQDESV (reference sequence). The CDR3 reads CASSLAFGARQGGPLVLTF. The CDR3 nucleotides read TGTGCCAGCAGCTTAGCGTTTGGAGCTAGGCAGGGGGGCCCCCTCGTCCTGACTTTC.

This clonotype was detected once. The V call is TRBV19, the J call TRBJ1-4, with 7 bases fitting TRBD1. This CDR3 has 14 residues. V dropped 10 bases and J dropped 10; count of bases not matched to a gene: 15. Germline lookup yields CDR1 LNHDA and CDR2 SQIVND (reference sequence). The CDR3 region is CAMKIDREFGKLFF. The DNA for the CDR3 is TGTGCCATGAAAATAGACAGGGAGTTTGGAAAACTGTTTTTT.

In its sample, this clonotype was seen a few times. The rearrangement links TRBV23-1 to TRBJ2-1, with D maybe TRBD1 (5 bases). TRBV23-1 is identified as an open reading frame with a role that is uncertain. V was pared by 8 bases and J by 9 bases, with 14 bases between. The length of the CDR3 is 12 residues. The CDR3 spells CASRLNRREQFF. In DNA, the CDR3 is TGCGCCAGCCGCCTAAACAGGCGTGAGCAGTTCTTC.

V and J are TRBV7-9 and TRBJ2-2; the D gene could be TRBD1 or TRBD2 (5 bases each). The CDR3 totals 16 residues. Germline-derived CDR1 and CDR2 are SEHNR and FQNEAQ (reference sequence). The V gene lost 2 bases and the J gene lost 1 base, with 11 bases spanning the gap. The CDR3, as DNA: TGTGCCAGCAGCTTACTCGGGACGTGGAACACCGGGGAGCTGTTTTTT. It specifies CASSLLGTWNTGELFF.